Shown below are 15 T cell receptor beta chains from a single sample sequenced in a study of shared T cell receptors in the human thymus. Sequenced by immunoSEQ multiplex PCR; TCRdb stores in-frame clones only, minus some. Here the sample spans 630,000 or so clones, around 87% being singletons. A further study also used this sample, focusing on human thymus T cells.

The sample comprised thymocytes. The source is a boy younger than two with a congenital heart defect.

This clone came up once. The chain combines TRBV27 with TRBJ2-1, with 7 bases lining up with TRBD2. CDR1 and CDR2 from the germline V gene are MNHEY and SMNVEV (reference sequence). The ends lost 5 bases at V and 6 bases at J; junction bases unmatched: 13. The length of the CDR3 is 16 residues. The CDR3 here is CASSPAGRERGNEQFF. The CDR3 coding sequence is TGTGCCAGCAGTCCGGCCGGCCGGGAGCGGGGCAATGAGCAGTTCTTC.

This clone is a singleton in its sample. The chain employs TRBV19 and TRBJ1-1; 9 bases fit TRBD1. V was pared by 5 bases and J by 3 bases, with 13 bases of the junction left unmatched. The CDR3 extends over 17 amino acids. CDR1 is LNHDA and CDR2 is SQIVND in the germline V gene (reference sequence). CDR3 coding DNA: TGTGCCAGTAGTCCTCCTACGGGACAGGGATATTACACTGAAGCTTTCTTT. This encodes CASSPPTGQGYYTEAFF. The entire variable domain, with the rest obtained from reference TRBV19 and TRBJ1-1, is as follows: DGGITQSPKYLFRKEGQNVTLSCEQNLNHDAMYWYRQDPGQGLRLIYYSQIVNDFQKGDIAEGYSVSREKKESFPLTVTSAQKNPTAFYLCASSPPTGQGYYTEAFFGQGTRLTVV.

The V gene is TRBV12-5, the J gene TRBJ2-1; D not resolved. Per germline, CDR1 LGHNT and CDR2 FRNRAP. Between the trimmed V and J ends, which lost 2 bases and 5 bases, there was a span of 10 bases. CDR3 length: 14 amino acids. The DNA for the CDR3 is TGTGCTAGTGGTTTGTGGCTCGCCAACAATGAGCAGTTCTTC. Amino acids: CASGLWLANNEQFF.

The chain carries TRBV19 and TRBJ2-7, with 9 bases aligning to TRBD1. The CDR3 is made up of 14 amino acids. J was trimmed by 3 bases and V by 6 bases; bases with no gene match: 6. Germline CDR1 and CDR2: LNHDA and SQIVND (reference sequence). Here the CDR3 DNA reads TGTGCCAGTAGCACCGGGACAGGGTTCTACGAGCAGTACTTC. Protein sequence: CASSTGTGFYEQYF.

In the case of this clone: Other DNA variants within this sample encode the same CDR3. The gene calls are TRBV7-2 and TRBJ2-3, with 12 bases identical to TRBD2. Trimming took 2 bases from V and 0 from J; bases not matched to a gene: 6. The germline gives CDR1 SGHTA, CDR2 FQGNSA. The CDR3 has 18 residues. The CDR3 protein is CASSLRLAGERSTDTQYF. DNA of the CDR3: TGTGCCAGCAGCTTACGACTAGCGGGAGAGAGGAGCACAGATACGCAGTATTTT.

This clone was seen once. The chain employs TRBV7-8 and TRBJ2-7; TRBD1 aligns across 8 bases. Trimming at V came to 3 bases and at J to 6 bases, leaving 16 bases not matched to a gene. CDR3 length equals 17 residues. Germline values: CDR1 SGHVS, CDR2 FQNEAQ. The CDR3 reads CASSLRPLDRDSSEQYF. The CDR3 coding sequence is TGTGCCAGCAGCTTGAGACCACTGGACAGGGATTCCAGCGAGCAGTACTTC.

The chain uses TRBV2 and TRBJ1-3; 7 bases map to TRBD1. The CDR3 spans 17 residues. The germline V gene has CDR1 SNHLY and CDR2 FYNNEI. The V gene end was trimmed by 4 bases and the J gene end by 1 base; junction bases not matched to a gene: 10. The CDR3 bases are TGTGCCAGCAGTGCTCCCCCCGGGACAGATTCTGGAAACACCATATATTTT. Residues: CASSAPPGTDSGNTIYF. Filled out from reference TRBV2 and TRBJ1-3, the complete variable domain reads EPEVTQTPSHQVTQMGQEVILRCVPISNHLYFYWYRQILGQKVEFLVSFYNNEISEKSEIFDDQFSVERPDGSNFTLKIRSTKLEDSAMYFCASSAPPGTDSGNTIYFGEGSWLTVV.

The V and J genes are TRBV6-5 and TRBJ1-4; D may be TRBD1 (5 bases). Germline CDR1 is MNHEY and CDR2 is SVGAGI. The V and J ends lost 6 bases and 5 bases respectively, with 16 bases between them. This CDR3 contains 15 residues. Here the CDR3 reads CASSRTTGYNEKLFF. The DNA for the CDR3 is TGTGCCAGCAGCCGAACCACAGGCTACAATGAAAAACTGTTTTTT.

The V gene is TRBV14, the J gene TRBJ2-6, with 8 bases that match TRBD2. V lost 0 bases to trimming and J lost 1 base; unmatched junction nucleotides: 17. CDR1 is SGHDN, CDR2 FVKESK, per germline. This CDR3 region has 22 residues. CDR3 sequence reads: CASSQDRPAERGRQSGANVLTF. The CDR3 DNA is TGTGCCAGCAGCCAAGATCGCCCGGCGGAGCGGGGGCGCCAATCTGGGGCCAACGTCCTGACTTTC.

The rearrangement joins TRBV6-5 to TRBJ1-1; 7 nucleotides line up with TRBD1. V lost 5 bases, J lost 3 bases, and 9 bases stayed unmatched. Germline values: CDR1 MNHEY, CDR2 SVGAGI. This CDR3 contains 15 residues. The CDR3 sequence: CASSTRTGNYTEAFF. DNA for the CDR3: TGTGCCAGCAGTACTCGGACAGGCAATTACACTGAAGCTTTCTTT.

V usage is TRBV7-2 and J usage is TRBJ1-1; TRBD1 aligns across 8 bases. The CDR3 has 14 residues. Germline CDR1 SGHTA, CDR2 FQGNSA. With 4 bases clipped from V and 7 bases from J, the junction kept 8 bases outside the gene matches. The CDR3 here is CASSSLAGGFEAFF. For the CDR3, the DNA is TGTGCCAGCAGCTCATTGGCAGGGGGCTTTGAAGCTTTCTTT.

V and J are TRBV4-3 and TRBJ2-5; a weak D match, TRBD1 (5 bases). Trimming took 1 base from V and 1 from J, leaving 13 bases between them. Germline values: CDR1 LGHNA, CDR2 YSLEER. There are 16 residues in the CDR3. CDR3 region: CASSQGSGRTQETQYF. In nucleotides, the CDR3 is TGCGCCAGCAGCCAAGGGTCAGGGCGGACCCAAGAGACCCAGTACTTC.

The chain employs TRBV6-5 and TRBJ1-2; D ambiguous. Germline lookup yields CDR1 MNHEY and CDR2 SVGAGI. The CDR3 sequence is 14 residues long. Trimming removed 0 bases at V and 6 bases at J, with 11 bases between. CDR3 residues: CASSYSREEDGYTF. In nucleotides, the CDR3 is TGTGCCAGCAGTTACTCACGGGAAGAGGATGGCTACACCTTC.

This chain connects TRBV30 to TRBJ2-5; maybe TRBD1 (6 bases). The CDR3 is 16 amino acids. V gave up 3 bases and J gave up 0 bases, with 17 bases separating them. Looked up from germline, CDR1 is GTSNPN and CDR2 is SVGIG (reference sequence). The CDR3 DNA is TGTGCCTGGAGGGAGAGACAGGCTGTCTACCAAGAGACCCAGTACTTC. Protein product: CAWRERQAVYQETQYF.

The chain links TRBV4-1 to TRBJ1-1; D is unclear. Germline V CDR1 and CDR2: MGHRA, YSYEKL. This CDR3 region has 15 residues. The ends were cut back, 0 bases at V and 3 bases at J, with 11 bases in the middle. The CDR3 sequence is CASSQEFQEDTEAFF. DNA of the CDR3: TGCGCCAGCAGCCAAGAATTTCAGGAGGACACTGAAGCTTTCTTT.